Presented here are 12 T cell receptor beta chains from one specimen sequenced in a study of Tregs in tolerant kidney transplant recipients. The nonmyeloablative bone marrow transplants came from related graft donors, with transient mixed chimerism. Only in-frame clones appear in the TCRdb table, and some are missing; sequencing was by immunoSEQ multiplex PCR. The sample lists about 21,000 clones; approximately 81% were seen once. Sequencing was performed on CD8+ T cells from blood (PBMCs), taken 6 months after the transplant. The receptors shown here come from a human patient who received a combined kidney and bone marrow transplant. Some T cells may be transferred from the graft donor.

The chain couples TRBV19 to TRBJ1-5; possible D gene TRBD1, 5 bases. Per the germline V gene, CDR1 is LNHDA and CDR2 is SQIVND (reference sequence). V was clipped by 10 bases and J by 3 bases, with 13 bases between them. The CDR3 has 13 amino acids. The CDR3 DNA follows: TGTGCCACGTCAGGGATGTACAATCAGCCCCAGCATTTT. It specifies CATSGMYNQPQHF.

This clone has only a few counts. The chain couples TRBV6-6 to TRBJ2-2; 7 nucleotides agree with TRBD1. After removal of 6 bases from V and 1 base from J, the junction contained 2 bases not matched to a gene. This CDR3 region has 14 residues. Per the germline V gene, CDR1 is MNHNY and CDR2 is SVGAGI (reference sequence). Written as DNA, the CDR3 is TGTGCCAGCAGGAACAGGGGGAACACCGGGGAGCTGTTTTTT. This translates into CASRNRGNTGELFF.

The chain uses TRBV7-6 and TRBJ2-2; D is unresolved. Per germline, CDR1 SGHVS and CDR2 FNYEAQ. V lost 2 bases and J lost 6, with 4 bases in between. CDR3 length: 12 residues. CDR3 DNA: TGTGCCAGCAGCTTATCGGCCGGGGAGCTGTTTTTT. It yields the protein CASSLSAGELFF.

The rearrangement uses TRBV5-5 and TRBJ2-5, with 7 positions matching TRBD2. The J segment lost 1 base and the V segment lost 4 bases, leaving 4 bases of the junction unmatched. This CDR3 contains 14 residues. The germline CDR1 and CDR2 sequences are SGHKS and YYEKEE (reference sequence). The chain's CDR3 is CASSSGLGQETQYF. As DNA, the CDR3 is TGTGCCAGCAGCAGCGGACTAGGCCAAGAGACCCAGTACTTC.

This clone turned up a few times. The chain carries TRBV6-9 and TRBJ1-5; D is undetermined. Trimming took off 5 bases at V and 4 bases at J, with 18 bases between the two ends. CDR3 length: 16 residues. The germline V gene has CDR1 MNHGY and CDR2 SVAAGI. CDR3 sequence: CASSEALAAPNQPQHF. The CDR3 bases are TGTGCCAGCAGTGAAGCGCTGGCAGCTCCGAATCAGCCCCAGCATTTT.

The rearrangement links TRBV9 to TRBJ2-3; 7 bases match TRBD2. Germline CDR1 SGDLS, CDR2 YYNGEE. The CDR3 contains 14 residues. The trim removed 2 bases at V and 2 bases at J, leaving 2 bases unmatched. CDR3 sequence reads: CASSVGGFTDTQYF. The CDR3, as DNA: TGTGCCAGCAGCGTGGGGGGGTTCACAGATACGCAGTATTTT.

This clone was recorded a few times. This chain connects TRBV6-5 to TRBJ2-7; 7 positions match TRBD1. With V trimmed by 5 bases and J by 0 bases, 4 bases remained unmatched. Looked up from germline, CDR1 is MNHEY and CDR2 is SVGAGI. The CDR3 consists of 14 residues. The CDR3 sequence: CASSEGDSSYEQYF. The CDR3 DNA reads as TGTGCCAGCAGTGAAGGGGACAGCTCCTACGAGCAGTACTTC.

The chain recombines TRBV30 with TRBJ2-3, with D possibly matching TRBD1 (6 bases). Trimming took off 5 bases at V and 5 bases at J, with 20 bases between the two ends. The CDR3 has 15 amino acids. Germline lookup yields CDR1 GTSNPN and CDR2 SVGIG (reference sequence). CDR3 coding DNA: TGTGCCTGGCACCAAATGGACAGCCTGGGAGATACGCAGTATTTT. This translates into CAWHQMDSLGDTQYF.

The chain links TRBV30 to TRBJ1-1; no clear D gene. V was shortened by 1 base and J by 5 bases, with 5 bases between the two germline ends. Per germline, CDR1 GTSNPN and CDR2 SVGIG (reference sequence). The CDR3 is 11 residues long. In DNA, the CDR3 is TGTGCCTGGAGTGGTCCTACTGAAGCTTTCTTT. This translates into CAWSGPTEAFF. Complete variable domain (other parts from reference TRBV30 and TRBJ1-1): SQTIHQWPATLVQPVGSPLSLECTVEGTSNPNLYWYRQAAGRGLQLLFYSVGIGQISSEVPQNLSASRPQDRQFILSSKKLLLSDSGFYLCAWSGPTEAFFGQGTRLTVV.

The chain combines TRBV7-9 with TRBJ2-7; no definite D call. Trimming took off 5 bases at V and 2 bases at J, with 10 bases between the two ends. The CDR3 is made up of 13 amino acids. Germline CDR1 reads SEHNR; CDR2 reads FQNEAQ (reference sequence). The CDR3 DNA is TGTGCCAGCAGCCACACACAGACCTACGAGCAGTACTTC. It specifies CASSHTQTYEQYF.

The chain employs TRBV4-3 and TRBJ2-7; TRBD1 agrees at 8 bases. Germline CDR1 LGHNA, CDR2 YSLEER. The trim removed 0 bases at V and 1 base at J, leaving 8 bases unmatched. The CDR3 runs 17 residues. DNA of the CDR3: TGCGCCAGCAGCCAAGACGCCCCGGGACAGGAGTCCTACGAGCAGTACTTC. As protein: CASSQDAPGQESYEQYF.

The rearrangement uses TRBV9 and TRBJ2-1; 11 nucleotides match TRBD2. CDR1 SGDLS and CDR2 YYNGEE come from the germline V gene. The CDR3 spans 16 residues. The V segment lost 4 bases and the J segment 8 bases; nucleotides outside the gene matches: 11. CDR3 coding DNA: TGTGCCAGCAGCACGCACCTAGCGGGAGGCGAGTATGAGCAGTTCTTC. Amino acid sequence: CASSTHLAGGEYEQFF.